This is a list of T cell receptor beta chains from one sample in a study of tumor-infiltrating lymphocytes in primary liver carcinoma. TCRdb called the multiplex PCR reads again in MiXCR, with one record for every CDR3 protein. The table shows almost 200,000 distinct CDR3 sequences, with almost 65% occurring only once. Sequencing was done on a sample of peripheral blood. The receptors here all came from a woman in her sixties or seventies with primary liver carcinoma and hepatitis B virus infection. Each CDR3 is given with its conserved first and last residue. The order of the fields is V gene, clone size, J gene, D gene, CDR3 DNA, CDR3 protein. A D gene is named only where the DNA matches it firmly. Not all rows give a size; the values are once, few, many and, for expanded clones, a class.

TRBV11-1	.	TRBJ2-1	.	TGTGCCAGCAGCCATCCCGTGGCAGGCACTTATGAGCAGTTCTTC	CASSHPVAGTYEQFF
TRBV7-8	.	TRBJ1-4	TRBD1	TGTGCCAGCAGCTTACCGGCCGGGACAGGGCTTGCAACTGATGAAAAACTGTTTTTT	CASSLPAGTGLATDEKLFF
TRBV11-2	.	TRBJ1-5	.	TGTACCAGTAGCCACTTACAAGGTCAGCCCCAGCATTTT	CTSSHLQGQPQHF
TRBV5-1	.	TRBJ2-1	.	TGCGCCAGCAGCGCGAGACTCTCTACGGATTGGTTGTTCTTC	CASSARLSTDWLFF
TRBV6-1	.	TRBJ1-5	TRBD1	TGTGTCAGCAGTGAAAGACAGGGATGGAATCAGCCCCAGCATTTT	CVSSERQGWNQPQHF
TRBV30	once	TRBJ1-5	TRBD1	TGTGCCTGGAGCGTAACCACAGGGGGCATTCAGCCCCGGCATTTT	CAWSVTTGGIQPRHF
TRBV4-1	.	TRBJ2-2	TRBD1	TGCGCATGCAGCCAGACAGACAGGGGCACCGGGGAGCTGTTTTTT	CACSQTDRGTGELFF
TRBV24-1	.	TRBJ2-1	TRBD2	TGTGCCACCAGTGGGGGACTAGCGGGATCTAATGAGCAGTTCTTC	CATSGGLAGSNEQFF
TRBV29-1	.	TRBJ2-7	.	TGCAGCGTTGAAGTAGGGCAGGGCCCGGGCGTGCAGTATTTC	CSVEVGQGPGVQYF
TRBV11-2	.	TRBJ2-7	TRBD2	TGTGCCACCAGCTTAAATCCGGGACTAGCAGTCTACGAACAGTACTTC	CATSLNPGLAVYEQYF
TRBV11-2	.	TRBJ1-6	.	TGTGCTAGCAGCTCCACACACAGGGACCGGTTACCCCTCCACTTT	CASSSTHRDRLPLHF
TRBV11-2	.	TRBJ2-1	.	TGTGCCAGCAGTTCCCTGACTCCTACAGGGAGCTCCTTCAATGAGCAGTTCTTC	CASSSLTPTGSSFNEQFF
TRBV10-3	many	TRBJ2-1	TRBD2	TGTGCCATTGGGACTAGCGGGTTCGATGAGCAGTTCTTC	CAIGTSGFDEQFF
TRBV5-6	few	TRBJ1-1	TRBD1	TGTGCCAGCAGCTTAATGGACAGGGGGAACACTGAAGCTTTCTTT	CASSLMDRGNTEAFF
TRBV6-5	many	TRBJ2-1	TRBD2	TGTGCCAGCAGTTTTCTTCTAGCGGGAGGCATTTCCTACAATGAGCAGTTCTTC	CASSFLLAGGISYNEQFF
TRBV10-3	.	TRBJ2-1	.	TGTGCCATCAGTGGTCAATCGGACAATGAGCAGTTCTTC	CAISGQSDNEQFF
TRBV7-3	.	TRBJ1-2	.	TGTGCCAGCAGCGATAGCCGGGACAAGGGGGGCTACACCTTC	CASSDSRDKGGYTF
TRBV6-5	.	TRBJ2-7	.	TGTGCCAGCAGTACCCCGAAGGGGAAGTCCTACGAGCAGTACTTC	CASSTPKGKSYEQYF
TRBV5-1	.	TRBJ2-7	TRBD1	TGCGCCAGCAGCGGAGACCCCAGGACAGGGGGTAGGAACGAGCAGTACTTC	CASSGDPRTGGRNEQYF
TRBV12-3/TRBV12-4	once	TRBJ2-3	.	TGTACCAGCAGTTCTGGGCTCCATAGCACAGATACGCAGTATTTT	CTSSSGLHSTDTQYF
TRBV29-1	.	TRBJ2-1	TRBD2	TGCAGCGTCGTCGGGACTAGCGGGGGAAGTGAGCAGTTCTTC	CSVVGTSGGSEQFF
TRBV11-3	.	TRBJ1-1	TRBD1	TGTACCAGCAGCTCAGGGACAGGGTTGAACACTGAAGCTTTTTTT	CTSSSGTGLNTEAFF
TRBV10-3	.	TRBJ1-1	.	TGTGCCATCAGCCCTAGAACGGAGTCTGAAGCTCTCTTT	CAISPRTESEALF
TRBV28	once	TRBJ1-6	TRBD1	TGTGCCAGCAGTTTAACGACAGGGGGTAGTACTTCACCCCCCCACTTT	CASSLTTGGSTSPPHF
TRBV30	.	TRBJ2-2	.	TGTGCCTGGAGTGTAAGAGGGTATGGCGGGGAGCTGTTTTTT	CAWSVRGYGGELFF
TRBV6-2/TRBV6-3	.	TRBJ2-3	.	TGTGCTAGCAGTTACGCGGAAACCCACACAGATACGCAGTATTTT	CASSYAETHTDTQYF
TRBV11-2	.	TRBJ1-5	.	TGTGCCAGTAGCTTACTCGTCGACACAGATACGCAGCATTTT	CASSLLVDTDTQHF
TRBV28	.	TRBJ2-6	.	TGTGCCAGCCGGGTGTCTTCCTCCTCCCCTGGGGTCAACGTCCTGACTTTC	CASRVSSSSPGVNVLTF
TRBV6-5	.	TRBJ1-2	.	TGTGCCAGCTGTACACAGGGAATGGGCGGCTGCACCTTC	CASCTQGMGGCTF
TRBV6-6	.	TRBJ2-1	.	TGTGCCAGCAGTTTTTCGGACATTGAGCAGATCTTC	CASSFSDIEQIF
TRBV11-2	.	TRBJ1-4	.	TGTGACAGCAGCCACACGACAGTGGCTAATGAAAAACTGTTTTTT	CDSSHTTVANEKLFF
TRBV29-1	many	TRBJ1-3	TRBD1	TGCAGCGTTGGCGGTTTGGGGACAGGCTCTGGAAACACCATATATTTT	CSVGGLGTGSGNTIYF
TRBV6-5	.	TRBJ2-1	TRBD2	TGTGCCAGCAGTTACAGGACTAGCGGGAGGACTAGCTCCTACAATGAGCAGTTCTTC	CASSYRTSGRTSSYNEQFF
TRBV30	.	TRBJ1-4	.	TGTGCCTGGAGTGTACCCGTCAATGAAAAACTGTTTTTT	CAWSVPVNEKLFF
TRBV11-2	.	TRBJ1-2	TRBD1	TGTGCCAGCAGCTTGGACAGGGGCTATGTCTACACCTTC	CASSLDRGYVYTF
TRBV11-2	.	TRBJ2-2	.	TGTGTCAACAGCTTACGGGTGACAGGCTTGAACATCGGTGAGCTGTTTTTT	CVNSLRVTGLNIGELFF
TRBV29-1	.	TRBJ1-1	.	TGCAGCATGAACCAGGGCATGGACACTGAAGCTTTCTTT	CSMNQGMDTEAFF
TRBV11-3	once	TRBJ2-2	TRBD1	TGTGCCGGCAGCCCCCAGGACAGGGGGCCCGGGGAGCTGTTTTTC	CAGSPQDRGPGELFF
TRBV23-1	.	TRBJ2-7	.	TGCGCCAGCAGTCCTAGTAAGGGCCGGCCCCAGCAGTACTTC	CASSPSKGRPQQYF
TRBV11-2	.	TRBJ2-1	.	TGTGCCAGCAGTCACACAGTTTCCCTCAATGAGCAGTTCTTC	CASSHTVSLNEQFF
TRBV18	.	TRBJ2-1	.	TGTGCCAGCTCCCCTGGGGGCGGAAGCTCCTACAATGAGCAGTTCTTC	CASSPGGGSSYNEQFF
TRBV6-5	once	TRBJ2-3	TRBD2	TGTGCCAGCACGTTGACGACTAGCTTGTCGCAGTATTTT	CASTLTTSLSQYF
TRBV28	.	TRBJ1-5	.	TGTGCCAGCAGTTTATCCCATCAGCCCCAGCATTTT	CASSLSHQPQHF